A single sample is the source of the 24 T cell receptor beta chains below, sequenced in a study of cytomegalovirus exposure and HLA in healthy donors. Primers for the PCR totalled 60 Vbeta and 13 Jbeta. Generated by immunoSEQ multiplex PCR, the TCRdb table keeps only in-frame clones and is missing some. This sample has some 190,000 clones, with around 80% found just once. The specimen was PBMCs. The receptors originated from a woman aged 30 to 39 in good health and CMV-seropositive.

The chain uses TRBV4-2 and TRBJ2-1; 12 nucleotides match TRBD1. Germline V gene lookup returns CDR1 LGHNA and CDR2 YNFKEQ. The CDR3 has 18 amino acids. Losses at the gene ends were 1 base for V and 2 bases for J; bases not matched to a gene: 6. CDR3 DNA: TGTGCCAGCAGCCAAGGCCGGAGGGACAGGGGGCCCTACAATGAGCAGTTCTTC. The encoded protein is CASSQGRRDRGPYNEQFF.

This chain links TRBV7-2 with TRBJ1-6; the D is unclear. The V gene's germline CDR1 is SGHTA and CDR2 FQGNSA. The CDR3 contains 17 residues. V was shortened by 1 base and J by 5 bases, with 15 bases between the two germline ends. The CDR3 protein is CASSLGSPSGNNSPLHF. The CDR3 nucleotides are TGTGCCAGCAGCTTAGGTAGTCCCTCCGGTAATAATTCACCCCTCCACTTT.

The table lists this clone with a count of one. DNA of the CDR3: TGTGCCAGCAGCTTCGGACAAGCCGCCTACGAGCAGTACTTC. It encodes CASSFGQAAYEQYF. The chain couples TRBV5-4 to TRBJ2-5; D is perhaps TRBD1 (5 bases). The J call may not be correct, given that the DNA end is closer to TRBJ2-7. CDR3 length: 14 residues. From germline, CDR1 is SGHNT and CDR2 YYREEE (reference sequence).

The chain employs TRBV7-2 and TRBJ2-2; tentative D call: TRBD1 (6 bases). Germline CDR1 is SGHTA and CDR2 is FQGNSA. Trimming pared 5 bases from V and 3 bases from J, leaving 16 bases between. The CDR3 runs to 16 residues. The DNA for the CDR3 is TGTGCCAGCAGCCCCCCCGGACAGACTTACACCGGGGAGCTGTTTTTT. Protein sequence: CASSPPGQTYTGELFF.

The CDR3 DNA sequence: TGTGCCAGCAGCGTAGGGCAGGAAGCTTTCTTT. Its protein product is CASSVGQEAFF. The chain employs TRBV9 and TRBJ1-1, with D hard to call. CDR1 is SGDLS and CDR2 is YYNGEE in the germline V gene. V lost 0 bases and J 8 bases, leaving 5 bases between the germline ends. CDR3 size: 11 residues.

V and J are TRBV4-1 and TRBJ2-3, with 9 bases matching TRBD1. Looked up from germline, CDR1 is MGHRA and CDR2 is YSYEKL. J was trimmed by 7 bases and V by 5 bases; bases with no gene match: 7. The CDR3 totals 14 residues. CDR3 protein: CASSLGQGTNTQYF. CDR3 sequence (DNA): TGCGCCAGCAGCTTGGGACAGGGAACAAATACGCAGTATTTT.

The chain employs TRBV6-1 and TRBJ1-1; D remains ambiguous. The germline V gene encodes CDR1 MNHNS and CDR2 SASEGT. V lost 4 bases and J 1 base, leaving 7 bases between the germline ends. The CDR3 runs 13 residues. CDR3 protein: CASSVGQNTEAFF. DNA for the CDR3: TGTGCCAGCAGTGTTGGGCAGAACACTGAAGCTTTCTTT.

This clone was seen a few times. The chain employs TRBV6-1 and TRBJ1-2; D is unresolved. V lost 6 bases and J 7 bases, leaving 12 bases between the germline ends. The CDR3 sequence is 12 residues long. CDR1 is MNHNS and CDR2 is SASEGT in the germline V gene. This CDR3 is CASRREGSGYTF. CDR3 DNA: TGTGCCAGCAGGAGGGAAGGGTCTGGCTACACCTTC.

The chain uses TRBV6-1 and TRBJ2-3, with TRBD1 as a possible D gene (6 bases). CDR1 is MNHNS and CDR2 is SASEGT in the germline V gene. Trimming removed 4 bases from V and 2 bases from J, with 13 bases in between. The CDR3 is 15 residues long. DNA for the CDR3: TGTGCCAGCAGTGTCTCGGGACACTACACAGATACGCAGTATTTT. Its protein product is CASSVSGHYTDTQYF.

This chain links TRBV6-5 with TRBJ2-7, with TRBD1 identical over 7 bases. The germline V gene encodes CDR1 MNHEY and CDR2 SVGAGI. Trimming took 2 bases from V and 2 from J; bases not matched to a gene: 6. The CDR3 spans 15 residues. The CDR3 coding sequence is TGTGCCAGCAGTTACCACCCGGGACAGCCCTACGAGCAGTACTTC. It is translated as CASSYHPGQPYEQYF.

The gene calls are TRBV5-1 and TRBJ2-7; D is possibly TRBD1 (6 bases). The germline V gene has CDR1 SGHRS and CDR2 YFSETQ. V lost 0 bases and J 2 bases, leaving 15 bases between the germline ends. This CDR3 has 16 residues. The CDR3 protein is CASSLVGAVVTYEQYF. The CDR3 DNA sequence: TGCGCCAGCAGCTTGGTGGGGGCCGTGGTCACCTACGAGCAGTACTTC.

In this sample, this clone turned up once. The rearrangement joins TRBV19 to TRBJ1-2; D unresolved. Germline V gene data show CDR1 as LNHDA and CDR2 as SQIVND (reference sequence). The CDR3 is 15 residues long. Trimming removed 6 bases at V and 4 bases at J, with 18 bases between. The CDR3 spells CASSGRRPLPYGYTF. For the CDR3, the DNA is TGTGCCAGTAGCGGGAGGCGGCCCCTCCCCTATGGCTACACCTTC.

The CDR3 reads CASSLVSRNSNEQFF. Written as DNA, the CDR3 is TGCGCCAGCAGCTTGGTCTCGAGAAATAGCAATGAGCAGTTCTTC. The chain links TRBV5-1 to TRBJ2-1, with unresolved D. The V end was cut by 0 bases, the J end by 6 bases, with 13 bases between. Germline values: CDR1 SGHRS, CDR2 YFSETQ. There are 15 residues in the CDR3.

This clone was seen only once. One end of the junction fails to match germline, which may point to a read error. The rearrangement links TRBV4-2 to TRBJ2-3; D ambiguous. The germline CDR1 and CDR2 sequences are LGHNA and YNFKEQ. This CDR3 region has 12 residues. The CDR3: CASSQFTHTQYF. The CDR3 DNA sequence: TGTGCCAGCAGCCAGTTCACACATACGCAGTATTTT.

The chain recombines TRBV27 with TRBJ2-5; TRBD2 is a possible D gene (5 bases). Germline CDR1 is MNHEY and CDR2 is SMNVEV (reference sequence). CDR3 length: 15 residues. V was cut by 6 bases and J by 0 bases, with 14 bases left in between. The CDR3 nucleotides read TGTGCCAGCAGCCCCGCCTCGGGGAACCAAGAGACCCAGTACTTC. This codes for CASSPASGNQETQYF.

This chain uses TRBV15 with TRBJ1-5; 7 nucleotides agree with TRBD1. Germline CDR1 and CDR2: LNHNV and YYDKDF (reference sequence). Trimming removed 2 bases from V and 6 bases from J; junction bases left unmatched: 10. The CDR3 is 16 amino acids. CDR3 coding DNA: TGTGCCACCAGCAGACCTGAGGGGGCTTCGGGTCAGCCCCAGCATTTT. Translation: CATSRPEGASGQPQHF. Complete variable domain (other parts from reference TRBV15 and TRBJ1-5): DAMVIQNPRYQVTQFGKPVTLSCSQTLNHNVMYWYQQKSSQAPKLLFHYYDKDFNNEADTPDNFQSRRPNTSFCFLDIRSPGLGDTAMYLCATSRPEGASGQPQHFGDGTRLSIL.

The V call is TRBV5-1, the J call TRBJ2-5, with D perhaps matching TRBD2 (7 bases). Germline CDR1 and CDR2: SGHRS and YFSETQ. Trimming took off 1 base at V and 1 base at J, with 14 bases between the two ends. The CDR3 has 16 residues. In nucleotides, the CDR3 is TGCGCCAGCAGCTTGACGGGGGGCCAGGGCCAAGAGACCCAGTACTTC. Translated, it gives CASSLTGGQGQETQYF. Using reference TRBV5-1 and TRBJ2-5 for the parts outside the CDR3, the full variable domain is KAGVTQTPRYLIKTRGQQVTLSCSPISGHRSVSWYQQTPGQGLQFLFEYFSETQRNKGNFPGRFSGRQFSNSRSEMNVSTLELGDSALYLCASSLTGGQGQETQYFGPGTRLLVL.

This clone came up a few times. The chain combines TRBV15 with TRBJ2-7, with a weak D call TRBD2 (6 bases). The CDR3 has 14 residues. V dropped 4 bases and J dropped 3 bases, with 13 bases sitting between them. CDR1 LNHNV and CDR2 YYDKDF come from the germline V gene (reference sequence). The CDR3 is CATSNRDSRYEQYF. The CDR3 DNA reads as TGTGCCACCAGCAACCGGGACTCCCGCTACGAGCAGTACTTC.

The chain combines TRBV11-1 with TRBJ2-2, with 10 bases fitting TRBD2. The CDR3 loop spans 16 amino acids. The trim removed 6 bases at V and 5 bases at J, leaving 9 bases unmatched. Germline values: CDR1 SGHAT, CDR2 FQDESV (reference sequence). CDR3 loop: CASRFGASGGTGELFF. Here the CDR3 DNA reads TGTGCCAGCAGATTCGGGGCTAGCGGGGGTACCGGGGAGCTGTTTTTT. The full variable domain, with the rest looked up from reference TRBV11-1 and TRBJ2-2, is EAEVAQSPRYKITEKSQAVAFWCDPISGHATLYWYRQILGQGPELLVQFQDESVVDDSQLPKDRFSAERLKGVDSTLKIQPAELGDSAMYLCASRFGASGGTGELFFGEGSRLTVL.

The chain recombines TRBV27 with TRBJ2-5; 8 bases fit TRBD1. The DNA end favors TRBJ2-7, so the J call may be wrong. This CDR3 comprises 16 residues. Germline CDR1 and CDR2: MNHEY and SMNVEV (reference sequence). CDR3 amino acids: CASSPGTGHNNYEQYF. CDR3 DNA: TGTGCCAGCAGCCCCGGGACAGGTCATAATAACTACGAGCAGTACTTC.

A note on this clone: A junction end diverges from the germline sequence, so it may reflect a read error. J is TRBJ2-1 and V is TRBV4-3, with D unresolved. The V gene's germline CDR1 is LGHNA and CDR2 YSLEER. The CDR3 contains 17 residues. The CDR3 is CASSPWLATGSSNEQFF. CDR3 nucleotides: TGCGCCAGCAGCCCATGGCTTGCGACTGGCTCCTCCAATGAGCAGTTCTTC.

The chain couples TRBV7-9 to TRBJ2-3; D gene unclear. The germline gives CDR1 SEHNR, CDR2 FQNEAQ (reference sequence). The V end was cut by 3 bases, the J end by 0 bases, with 4 bases between. The CDR3 extends over 13 amino acids. DNA for the CDR3: TGTGCCAGCAGCTTTGCGAGCACAGATACGCAGTATTTT. It translates to CASSFASTDTQYF.

V usage is TRBV2 and J usage is TRBJ2-2; 12 nucleotides match TRBD1. Germline V lookup: CDR1 SNHLY, CDR2 FYNNEI. The CDR3 length is 16 residues. Trimming cost V 8 bases and J 4 bases; bases outside gene matches: 8. The CDR3 DNA sequence: TGTGCCAGCGGCCGGGACAGGGGGCGCGGCACCGGGGAGCTGTTTTTT. Translating it yields CASGRDRGRGTGELFF.

V and J are TRBV6-5 and TRBJ1-5; 8 nucleotides line up with TRBD1. With 4 bases clipped from V and 2 bases from J, the junction kept 4 bases outside the gene matches. CDR3 length: 15 residues. The germline gives CDR1 MNHEY, CDR2 SVGAGI. The CDR3 coding sequence is TGTGCCAGCAGTTCAGGGGGCGCGGGCAATCAGCCCCAGCATTTT. Residues: CASSSGGAGNQPQHF.